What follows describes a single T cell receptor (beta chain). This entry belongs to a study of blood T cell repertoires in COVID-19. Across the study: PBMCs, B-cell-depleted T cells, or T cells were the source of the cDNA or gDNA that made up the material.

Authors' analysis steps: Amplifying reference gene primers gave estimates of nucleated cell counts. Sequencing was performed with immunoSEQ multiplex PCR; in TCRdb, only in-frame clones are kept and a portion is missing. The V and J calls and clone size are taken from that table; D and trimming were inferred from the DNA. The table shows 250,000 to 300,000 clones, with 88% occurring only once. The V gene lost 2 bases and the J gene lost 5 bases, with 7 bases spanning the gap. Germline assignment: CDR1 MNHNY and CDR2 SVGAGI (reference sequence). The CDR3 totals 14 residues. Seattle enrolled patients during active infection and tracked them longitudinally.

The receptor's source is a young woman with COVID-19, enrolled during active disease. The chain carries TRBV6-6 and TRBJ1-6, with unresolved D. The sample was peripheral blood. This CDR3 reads CASSYRSNNSPLHF. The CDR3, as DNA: TGTGCCAGCAGTTACCGGAGTAATAATTCACCCCTCCACTTT.